This passage covers 3 T cell receptor beta chains from one sample sequenced in a study of blood T cell repertoires in COVID-19 (dated by TCRdb to the early 2020s). The protocol used for the library was the immunoSEQ multiplex PCR assay. This immuneACCESS table, as held by TCRdb, lists in-frame sequences with V and J called but not all clones. Of the missing ones, under half trace to an unresolved V gene in checked studies; the others have no known cause. The sample table contains some 70,000 clones; only one count was recorded for about 89% of them. The top ten clones comprise about 7.3% of the sample. The source material was peripheral blood. The origin of the receptors is a human donor in a cohort sampled during active COVID-19.

V usage is TRBV27 and J usage is TRBJ2-3; possible D gene TRBD2, 5 bases. The CDR3 loop spans 13 amino acids. Germline V gene lookup returns CDR1 MNHEY and CDR2 SMNVEV (reference sequence). The V gene lost 6 bases and the J gene lost 5 bases, with 12 bases spanning the gap. CDR3 residues: CASRILVEDTQYF. The DNA for the CDR3 is TGTGCCAGCAGGATACTAGTAGAAGATACGCAGTATTTT.

This sequence joins TRBV3-1 (or the pseudogene TRBV3-2) and TRBJ2-3; the match to TRBD2 covers 7 bases. CDR1 LGHDT and CDR2 YNNKEL come from the germline V gene (reference sequence). V lost 0 bases and J lost 3; bases outside the gene matches: 3. The CDR3 spans 15 residues. The DNA for the CDR3 is TGTGCCAGCAGCCAAGAGGCAGCGGGAACAGATACGCAGTATTTT. Protein: CASSQEAAGTDTQYF.

The chain has TRBV10-3 and TRBJ1-4; D gene uncertain. This CDR3 comprises 14 residues. Trimming removed 6 bases at V and 3 bases at J, with 11 bases between. Germline CDR1 reads ENHRY; CDR2 reads SYGVKD. The CDR3 is CAIRARGPNEKLFF. The CDR3 coding sequence is TGTGCCATCAGGGCCCGAGGGCCTAATGAAAAACTGTTTTTT.